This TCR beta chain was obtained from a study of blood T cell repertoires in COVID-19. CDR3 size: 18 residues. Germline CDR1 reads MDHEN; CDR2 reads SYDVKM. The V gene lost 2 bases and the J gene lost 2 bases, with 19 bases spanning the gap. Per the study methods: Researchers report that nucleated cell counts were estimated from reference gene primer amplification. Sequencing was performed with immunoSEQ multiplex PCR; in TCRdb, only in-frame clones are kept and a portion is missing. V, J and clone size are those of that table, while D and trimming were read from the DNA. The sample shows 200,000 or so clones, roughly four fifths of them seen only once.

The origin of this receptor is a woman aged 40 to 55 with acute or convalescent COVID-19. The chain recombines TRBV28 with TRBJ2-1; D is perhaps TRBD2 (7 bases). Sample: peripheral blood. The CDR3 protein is CASSLRQGWGGPYNEQFF. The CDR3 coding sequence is TGTGCCAGCAGTTTAAGGCAGGGTTGGGGGGGGCCCTACAATGAGCAGTTCTTC. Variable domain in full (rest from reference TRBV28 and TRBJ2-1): DVKVTQSSRYLVKRTGEKVFLECVQDMDHENMFWYRQDPGLGLRLIYFSYDVKMKEKGDIPEGYSVSREKKERFSLILESASTNQTSMYLCASSLRQGWGGPYNEQFFGPGTRLTVL.